This T cell receptor (beta chain) was recorded in a study of cytomegalovirus exposure and HLA in healthy donors. Study-wide results and limits: Within the data, a cluster of highly shared sequence variants was likely a sequencing artifact. In a later analysis, 15,000 to 20,000 TCR beta sequences were associated with HLA alleles at 0.05 false discovery rate. The authors later found TCR association rates varying by HLA locus, with DRB1 most and HLA-C fewest.

This CDR3 is built from 15 residues. Germline-derived CDR1 and CDR2 are KGHSH and LQKENI. The ends were cut back, 2 bases at V and 2 bases at J, with 13 bases in the middle. Comments on this clone: Its antigen is unidentified.

The PCR ran on 60 Vbeta and 13 Jbeta primers. Some clones are missing from TCRdb's copy, which holds only in-frame ones; the method was immunoSEQ multiplex PCR. The sample has 130,000 to 150,000 clones, 75% to 90% seen once. This clonotype was obtained from a man aged 40-50 years in good health and CMV-seronegative. The source material was PBMCs. The chain recombines TRBV18 with TRBJ2-7, with D possibly TRBD1 on 7 matching bases. The CDR3 reads CASSPTAGQTYEQYF. CDR3 DNA sequence: TGTGCCAGCTCACCAACGGCGGGACAGACCTACGAGCAGTACTTC. Supplemented by reference TRBV18 and TRBJ2-7, the full variable domain reads NAGVMQNPRHLVRRRGQEARLRCSPMKGHSHVYWYRQLPEEGLKFMVYLQKENIIDESGMPKERFSAEFPKEGPSILRIQQVVRGDSAAYFCASSPTAGQTYEQYFGPGTRLTVT.